A selection of T cell receptor beta chains follows, all from one sample in a study of technical replicates of blood from several donors. Libraries were prepared by immunoSEQ multiplex PCR; TCRdb keeps only in-frame clonotypes and omits some of them. This sample has around 13,000 clones, with about 86% found just once. The sequencing sample was made of PBMCs. The receptors derive from a human donor in good health. Each CDR3 is given with its conserved first and last residue. D genes are given only for firm matches. Clone sizes are given selectively: once, few, many, or a class where the clone is expanded.

D gene,J gene,V gene,clone size,CDR3 protein,CDR3 DNA
-,TRBJ1-3,TRBV7-2,few,CASSLMPAGNTIYF,TGTGCCAGCAGCTTAATGCCGGCTGGAAACACCATATATTTT
TRBD1,TRBJ1-2,TRBV28,-,CATRGTLRGTSYGYTF,TGTGCCACCAGGGGGACTCTCCGGGGCACGTCCTATGGCTACACCTTC
TRBD1,TRBJ2-5,TRBV2,-,CASSRQGPQETQYF,TGTGCCAGCAGTCGACAGGGGCCCCAAGAGACCCAGTACTTC
TRBD1,TRBJ2-5,TRBV6-1,once,CASARQGARPVTQYF,TGTGCCAGCGCCAGACAGGGGGCGAGGCCGGTGACCCAGTACTTC
-,TRBJ2-5,TRBV28,-,CASSSSGQETQYF,TGTGCCAGCAGTTCATCAGGGCAAGAGACCCAGTACTTC
TRBD2,TRBJ2-2,TRBV30,-,CAWSRGGTFNTGELFF,TGTGCCTGGAGCCGGGGGGGAACTTTCAACACCGGGGAGCTGTTTTTT
-,TRBJ2-7,TRBV5-1,-,CASSPTSNYEQYF,TGCGCCAGCAGCCCTACTTCCAACTACGAGCAGTACTTC
-,TRBJ1-5,TRBV6-1,-,CASSELVQPQHF,TGTGCCAGCAGTGAGTTAGTGCAGCCCCAGCATTTT
TRBD2,TRBJ2-7,TRBV5-6,-,CASSLPGLAGEVQYF,TGTGCCAGCAGCTTGCCGGGACTAGCGGGAGAAGTGCAGTACTTC
-,TRBJ1-5,TRBV5-6,few,CASSLGPSLPKPQHF,TGTGCCAGCAGCTTGGGTCCGAGCCTCCCGAAGCCCCAGCATTTT
TRBD1,TRBJ1-5,TRBV9,-,CASSVDREYFQPQHF,TGTGCCAGCAGCGTCGACAGGGAGTATTTTCAGCCCCAGCATTTT
TRBD1,TRBJ2-2,TRBV7-3,-,CASSLGEVKGAIGELFF,TGTGCCAGCAGCTTAGGAGAGGTAAAGGGGGCGATCGGGGAGCTGTTTTTT
TRBD2,TRBJ2-7,TRBV30,-,CAWSTPFAGEDEQYF,TGTGCCTGGAGTACACCATTCGCGGGAGAGGACGAGCAGTACTTC
TRBD2,TRBJ2-5,TRBV27,-,CASSITSGIENF,TGTGCCAGCAGTATTACTAGCGGGATAGAGAACTTC
TRBD1,TRBJ1-5,TRBV6-1,-,CASSELGQGGQPQHF,TGTGCCAGCAGTGAACTAGGACAGGGAGGTCAGCCCCAGCATTTT
-,TRBJ1-2,TRBV27,-,CASSLARAHGYTF,TGTGCCAGCAGTTTAGCCAGGGCTCATGGCTACACCTTC
-,TRBJ1-4,TRBV7-9,-,CASSSATNEKLFF,TGTGCCAGCAGCTCCGCAACTAATGAAAAACTGTTTTTT
-,TRBJ1-2,TRBV25-1,-,CATMPGSNYGYTF,TGTGCCACAATGCCGGGGTCAAACTATGGCTACACCTTC
-,TRBJ1-5,TRBV5-5,once,CASSQTATSNQPQHF,TGTGCCAGCAGCCAGACAGCCACTAGCAATCAGCCCCAGCATTTT
TRBD2,TRBJ2-1,TRBV10-3,few,CAIRDSGGDNEQFF,TGTGCCATCAGAGATAGCGGGGGAGACAATGAGCAGTTCTTC
TRBD1,TRBJ1-5,TRBV7-8,-,CASSLPMRTGGNQPQHF,TGTGCCAGCAGCCTCCCGATGAGGACAGGGGGCAATCAGCCCCAGCATTTT
TRBD1,TRBJ1-3,TRBV6-5,once,CASQRQGMPGNTIYF,TGTGCCAGCCAAAGACAGGGGATGCCTGGAAACACCATATATTTT
-,TRBJ2-1,TRBV2,-,CARTKSGFGPSNEQFF,TGTGCCAGAACTAAAAGCGGGTTCGGTCCCTCCAATGAGCAGTTCTTC
TRBD1,TRBJ2-3,TRBV15,-,CATSRGTGGRTDTQYF,TGTGCCACCAGCAGGGGGACAGGGGGCCGGACAGATACGCAGTATTTT
TRBD2,TRBJ2-1,TRBV14,-,CASSPLAGAYNEQFF,TGTGCCAGCAGCCCACTAGCGGGGGCCTACAATGAGCAGTTCTTC
TRBD1,TRBJ1-5,TRBV28,-,CASSRGQGSNQPQHF,TGTGCCAGCAGTCGTGGACAGGGTAGCAATCAGCCCCAGCATTTT
-,TRBJ2-7,TRBV11-3,-,CASSLTDRGEQYF,TGTGCCAGCAGCTTAACCGACCGGGGTGAGCAGTACTTC
-,TRBJ2-1,TRBV29-1,-,CSVTRNEQFF,TGCAGCGTTACAAGAAATGAGCAGTTCTTC
TRBD1,TRBJ2-3,TRBV7-9,-,CASSNTGGDTQYF,TGTGCCAGCAGCAACACAGGGGGCGATACGCAGTATTTT
TRBD2,TRBJ2-5,TRBV19,-,CASSRSLAAGETQYF,TGTGCCAGTAGCAGATCTCTAGCGGCTGGAGAGACCCAGTACTTC
-,TRBJ2-7,TRBV14,few,CASSQTPTEQYF,TGTGCCAGCAGCCAAACACCCACCGAGCAGTACTTC